This T cell receptor (beta chain) derives from a study of a mutant IDH1 vaccine in newly diagnosed glioma. The CDR3 contains 15 residues. CDR1 and CDR2 (germline): SGHAT, FQNNGV. Trimming removed 5 bases from V and 5 bases from J, with 18 bases in between. Time point noted: week 5, during vaccination. One vaccine dose held 300 ug of mutant IDH1 20-mer peptide and came with topical imiquimod. Regarding this clone: Its target is not known.

This table comes from immunoSEQ multiplex PCR, and its TCRdb copy is limited to in-frame clones, with some not included. Among about 50,000 clones, under 90% were seen once, and the ten largest hold 6.5% to 9%. The V gene is TRBV11-2, the J gene TRBJ1-1, with a possible D match to TRBD1 (6 bases). The sequence was obtained from a woman between 50 and 59 years old with glioma. Sequencing used PBMCs, obtained from a glioma patient whose treatment included an IDH1 peptide vaccine. As DNA, the CDR3 is TGTGCCAGCAGCGGTAGGGGGGTGGAGCGTACTGAAGCTTTCTTT. This gives the protein CASSGRGVERTEAFF.